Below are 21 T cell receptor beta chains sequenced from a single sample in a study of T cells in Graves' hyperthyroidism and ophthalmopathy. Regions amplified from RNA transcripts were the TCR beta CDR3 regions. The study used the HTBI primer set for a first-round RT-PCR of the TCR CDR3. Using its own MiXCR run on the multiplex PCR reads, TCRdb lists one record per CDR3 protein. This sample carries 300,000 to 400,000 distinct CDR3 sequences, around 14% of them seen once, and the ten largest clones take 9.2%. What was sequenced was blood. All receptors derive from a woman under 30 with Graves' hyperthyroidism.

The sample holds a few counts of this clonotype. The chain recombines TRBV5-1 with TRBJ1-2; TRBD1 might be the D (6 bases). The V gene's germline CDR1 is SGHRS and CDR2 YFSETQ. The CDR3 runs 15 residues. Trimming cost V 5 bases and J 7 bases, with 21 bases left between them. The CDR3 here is CASSFGAGASGGYTF. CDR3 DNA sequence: TGCGCCAGCAGTTTCGGCGCAGGGGCCTCGGGTGGCTACACCTTC.

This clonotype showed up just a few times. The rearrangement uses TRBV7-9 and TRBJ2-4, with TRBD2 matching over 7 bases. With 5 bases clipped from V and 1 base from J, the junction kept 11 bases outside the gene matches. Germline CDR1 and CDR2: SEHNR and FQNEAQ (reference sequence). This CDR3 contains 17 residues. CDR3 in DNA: TGTGCCAGCAGCGTAACGGGGGGTCTGGCGGCCAAAAACATTCAGTACTTC. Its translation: CASSVTGGLAAKNIQYF.

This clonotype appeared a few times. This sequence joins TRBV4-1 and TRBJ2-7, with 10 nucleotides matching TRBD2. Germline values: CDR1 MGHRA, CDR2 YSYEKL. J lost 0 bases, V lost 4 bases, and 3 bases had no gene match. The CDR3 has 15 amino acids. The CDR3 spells CASSRLAGTSYEQYF. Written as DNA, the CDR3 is TGCGCCAGCAGCCGACTAGCGGGCACCTCCTACGAGCAGTACTTC.

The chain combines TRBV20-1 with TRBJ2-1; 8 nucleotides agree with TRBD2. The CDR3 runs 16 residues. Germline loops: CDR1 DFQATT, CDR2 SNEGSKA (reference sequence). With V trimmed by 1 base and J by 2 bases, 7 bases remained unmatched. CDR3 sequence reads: CSARGRRGGTYNEQFF. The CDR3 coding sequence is TGCAGTGCTAGAGGTCGCCGGGGGGGTACCTACAATGAGCAGTTCTTC.

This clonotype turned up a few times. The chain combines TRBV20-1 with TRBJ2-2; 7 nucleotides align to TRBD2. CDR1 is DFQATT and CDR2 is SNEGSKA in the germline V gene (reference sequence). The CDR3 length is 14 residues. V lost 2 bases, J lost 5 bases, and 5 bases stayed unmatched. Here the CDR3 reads CSARPAGFTGELFF. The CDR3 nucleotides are TGCAGTGCTAGACCAGCGGGATTTACCGGGGAGCTGTTTTTT.

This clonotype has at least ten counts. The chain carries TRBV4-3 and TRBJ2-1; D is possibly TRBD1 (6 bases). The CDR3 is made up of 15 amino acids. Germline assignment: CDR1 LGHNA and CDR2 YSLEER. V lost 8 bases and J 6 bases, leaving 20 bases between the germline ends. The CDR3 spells CASGQGTLSANEQFF. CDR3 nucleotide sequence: TGCGCCAGCGGTCAGGGGACCCTTTCCGCCAATGAGCAGTTCTTC.

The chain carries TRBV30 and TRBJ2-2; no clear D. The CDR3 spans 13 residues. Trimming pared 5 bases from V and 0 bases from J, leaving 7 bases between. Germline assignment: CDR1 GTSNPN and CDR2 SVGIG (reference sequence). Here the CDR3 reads CAWATANTGELFF. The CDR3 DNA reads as TGTGCCTGGGCGACGGCGAACACCGGGGAGCTGTTTTTT.

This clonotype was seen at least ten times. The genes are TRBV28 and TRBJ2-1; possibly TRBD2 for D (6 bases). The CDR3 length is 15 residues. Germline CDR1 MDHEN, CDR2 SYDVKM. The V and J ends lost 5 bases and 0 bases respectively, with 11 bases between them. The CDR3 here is CASSETRSSYNEQFF. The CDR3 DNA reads TGTGCCAGCAGTGAGACTAGGAGCTCCTACAATGAGCAGTTCTTC.

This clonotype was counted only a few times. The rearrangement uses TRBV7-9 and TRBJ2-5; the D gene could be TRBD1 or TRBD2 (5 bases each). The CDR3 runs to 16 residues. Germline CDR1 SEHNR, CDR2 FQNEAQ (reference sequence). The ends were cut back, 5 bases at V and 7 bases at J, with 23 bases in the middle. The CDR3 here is CASSPGQGDFSVTQYF. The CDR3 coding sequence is TGTGCCAGCAGCCCAGGTCAGGGAGATTTCTCCGTGACCCAGTACTTC.

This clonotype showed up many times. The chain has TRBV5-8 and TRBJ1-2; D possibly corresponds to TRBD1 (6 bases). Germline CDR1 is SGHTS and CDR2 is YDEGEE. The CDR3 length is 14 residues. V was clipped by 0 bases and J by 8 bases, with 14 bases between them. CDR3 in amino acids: CASSLAGTTRGYTF. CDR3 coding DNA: TGTGCCAGCAGCTTGGCCGGGACAACAAGGGGCTACACCTTC.

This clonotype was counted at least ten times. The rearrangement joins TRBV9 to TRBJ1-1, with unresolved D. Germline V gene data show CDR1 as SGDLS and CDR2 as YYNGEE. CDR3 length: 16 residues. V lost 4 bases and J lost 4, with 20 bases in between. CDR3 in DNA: TGTGCCAGCAGCTATAACGGACGGGAAGGTATCACTGAAGCTTTCTTT. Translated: CASSYNGREGITEAFF.

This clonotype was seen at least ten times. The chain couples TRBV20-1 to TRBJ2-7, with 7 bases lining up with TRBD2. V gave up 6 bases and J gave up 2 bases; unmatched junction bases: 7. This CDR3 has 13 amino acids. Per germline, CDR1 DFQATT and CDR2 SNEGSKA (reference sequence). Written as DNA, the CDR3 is TGCAGTGCCCGGACTAGAATGGCCTACGAGCAGTACTTC. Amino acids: CSARTRMAYEQYF.

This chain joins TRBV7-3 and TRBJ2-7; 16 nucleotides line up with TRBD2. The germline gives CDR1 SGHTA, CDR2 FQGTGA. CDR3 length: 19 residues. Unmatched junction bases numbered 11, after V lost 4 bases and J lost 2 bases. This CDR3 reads CASSSMGLAGGPNPYEQYF. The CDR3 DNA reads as TGTGCCAGCAGCTCGATGGGACTAGCGGGGGGGCCTAACCCCTACGAGCAGTACTTC.

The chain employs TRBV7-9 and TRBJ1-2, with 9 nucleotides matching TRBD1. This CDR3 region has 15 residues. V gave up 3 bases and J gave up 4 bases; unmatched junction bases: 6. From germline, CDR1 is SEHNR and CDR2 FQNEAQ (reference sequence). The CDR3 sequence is CASSLGTGPLYGYTF. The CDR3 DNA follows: TGTGCCAGCAGCTTGGGGACAGGGCCTCTCTATGGCTACACCTTC.

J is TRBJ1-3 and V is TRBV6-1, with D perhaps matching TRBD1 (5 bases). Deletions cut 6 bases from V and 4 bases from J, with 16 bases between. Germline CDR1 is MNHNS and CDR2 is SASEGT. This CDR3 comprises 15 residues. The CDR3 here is CASRTGTAGGNTIYF. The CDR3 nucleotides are TGTGCCAGCAGAACCGGGACGGCGGGAGGAAACACCATATATTTT.

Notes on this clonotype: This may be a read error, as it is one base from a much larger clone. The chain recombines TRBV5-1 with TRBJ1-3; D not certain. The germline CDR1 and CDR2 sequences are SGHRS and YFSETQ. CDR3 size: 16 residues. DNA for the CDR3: TGCGCCAGCAGCTTGGTCGACCCCTCCTCTGGAAACGCCATATATTTT. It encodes CASSLVDPSSGNAIYF.

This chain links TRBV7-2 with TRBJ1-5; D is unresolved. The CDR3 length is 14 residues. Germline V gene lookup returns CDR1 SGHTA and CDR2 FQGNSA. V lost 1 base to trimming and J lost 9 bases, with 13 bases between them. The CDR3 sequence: CASSLDPGGGPQHF. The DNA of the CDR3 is TGTGCCAGCAGCTTAGATCCGGGAGGAGGGCCCCAGCATTTT.

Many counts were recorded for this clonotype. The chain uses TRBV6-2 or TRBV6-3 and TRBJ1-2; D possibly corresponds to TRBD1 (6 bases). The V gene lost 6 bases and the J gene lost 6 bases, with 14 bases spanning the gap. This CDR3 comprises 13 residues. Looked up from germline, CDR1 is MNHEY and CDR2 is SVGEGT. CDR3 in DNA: TGTGCCAGCAGAACACAGGGAGGTAATGGCTACACCTTC. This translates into CASRTQGGNGYTF.

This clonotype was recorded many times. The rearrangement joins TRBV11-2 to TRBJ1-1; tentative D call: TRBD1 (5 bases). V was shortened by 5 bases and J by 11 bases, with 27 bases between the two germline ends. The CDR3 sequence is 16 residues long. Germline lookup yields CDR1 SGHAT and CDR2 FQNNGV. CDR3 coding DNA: TGTGCCAGCAGCCAAGTCAATGAGCCCTCGGGGCACGGGGCTTTCTTT. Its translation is CASSQVNEPSGHGAFF.

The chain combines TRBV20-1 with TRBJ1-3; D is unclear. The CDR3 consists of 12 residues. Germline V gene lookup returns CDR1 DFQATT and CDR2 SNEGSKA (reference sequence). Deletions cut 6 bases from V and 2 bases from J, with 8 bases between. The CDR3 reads CSARGTGNTIYF. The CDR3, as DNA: TGCAGTGCCCGCGGTACTGGAAACACCATATATTTT.

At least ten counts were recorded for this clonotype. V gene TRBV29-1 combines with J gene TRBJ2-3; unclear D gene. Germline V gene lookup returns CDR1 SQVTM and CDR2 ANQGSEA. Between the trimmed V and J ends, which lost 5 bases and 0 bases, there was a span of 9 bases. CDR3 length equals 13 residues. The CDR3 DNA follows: TGCAGCGTTTCAATAGGAAGCACAGATACGCAGTATTTT. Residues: CSVSIGSTDTQYF.